This T cell receptor (beta chain) was observed in a study of graft-versus-host responses after intestinal transplantation. Study information: Recipients obtained multivisceral, liver-intestinal, or isolated intestinal transplants. Every one of the recipients received anti-thymocyte globulin induction and afterwards took tacrolimus and steroids for about 3 years. General study points: Graft-versus-host to host-versus-graft clonal ratios in allografts were high in patients with graft-donor T cell macrochimerism. Early post-transplant HvG declines tracked with peak circulating GvH clone levels.

TCRdb keeps only in-frame clones here, not all; method: immunoSEQ multiplex PCR. This table holds about 90,000 clones, under 95% found once. In regard to this clone: Its antigen is currently unknown.

The germline V gene has CDR1 SGHTA and CDR2 FQGNSA. The CDR3 consists of 15 residues. The germline V and J ends were trimmed by 2 bases and 1 base, with 11 bases remaining between them. This material consisted of unstimulated CD4+ T cells sorted from spleen or lymph node cells, taken before transplant. This clonotype was obtained from a human donor who was the organ donor for an intestinal transplant. The genes are TRBV7-2 and TRBJ2-5, with TRBD2 as a possible D gene (5 bases). For the CDR3, the DNA is TGTGCCAGCAGCTTATCCCCCAGCGGCCAAGAGACCCAGTACTTC. The encoded protein is CASSLSPSGQETQYF. The full variable domain, rest sourced from reference TRBV7-2 and TRBJ2-5, is GAGVSQSPSNKVTEKGKDVELRCDPISGHTALYWYRQSLGQGLEFLIYFQGNSAPDKSGLPSDRFSAERTGGSVSTLTIQRTQQEDSAVYLCASSLSPSGQETQYFGPGTRLLVL.